Given below is one T cell receptor (beta chain) in context. In its sample, this clone was seen once. There is no known antigen for this receptor. Per-base qualities were not stored, and no clone one base away is much larger. The source of the sample is a study of blood T cell repertoires in COVID-19 (dated by TCRdb to about 2020). For context, the study as a whole: Samples covering the acute and convalescent phases of COVID-19 were provided by collaborators in the United States, Italy and Spain. The sample metadata nearly always contained a de-identified subject ID, COVID-19 status, age in years and sex. The samples were drawn from two sources: the first 160 participants of the ongoing ImmuneRACE study, and over 1,000 subjects contributed by 6 global collaborators. The repertoires were released in a freely available public database meant as a resource for research on the immune response to SARS-CoV-2. Deeply sampled blood TCRbeta repertoires from subjects exposed to, actively infected with, or recovered from COVID-19 were included in the dataset. Where available, HLA class I and class II types were taken from metadata supplied by the sample provider and were not determined by assay-based typing. The prospective study material was composed of cDNA or gDNA derived from T cells, B-cell-depleted T cells, or PBMCs. Study-level results and caveats: The amount of clinical and demographic metadata varied by source and participant and was provided uncurated.

CDR1 SQVTM and CDR2 ANQGSEA were looked up in the germline V gene. Spanning cysteine to phenylalanine, the CDR3 consists of 12 amino acids. The only DNA kept is the CDR3, 36 bases in frame from the first base. Relative to germline, V is 4 bases shorter and J is 6 bases shorter, with 10 bases between their ends. One collaborating source in Seattle enrolled patients during active infection and followed them longitudinally through the course of disease. The collaborating institutions used their own protocols to collect whole blood in K2EDTA tubes. Collaborator samples were shipped for TCRbeta analysis as frozen whole blood, isolated PBMCs, or DNA extracted from either sample type. TCRbeta CDR3 regions were amplified from genomic DNA using the immunoSEQ Assay, a bias-controlled multiplex PCR. The original methods were these. Within the assay, amplification of reference gene primers was used to estimate how many nucleated cells each sample contained. To quantify the absolute abundance of each unique TCRbeta CDR3 rearrangement, sequence reads were collapsed and filtered. For each sample, productive Simpson clonality was calculated by taking the square root of Simpson's diversity index across productive rearrangements. TCRdb obtained this table from immuneACCESS and retained in-frame rearrangements with V and J assigned. These tables miss some clones; where compared with another copy, unresolved V genes account for less than half of the shortfall, and the remainder is unexplained. Clone size and V and J calls were adopted from that table, with D and trimming inferred from the DNA. In all, the sample holds roughly 200,000 clones, and 80% to 85% of those were seen once. Of the sample, under 12% is held by the ten largest clones.

The receptor's source is a woman older than 75 with COVID-19, enrolled during active disease. Sequenced input: peripheral blood. The chain was built from TRBV29-1 and TRBJ2-1, with the D gene too uncertain to name. CDR3 protein: CSVGFPSNEQFF. The sequenced DNA is TGCAGCGTTGGCTTCCCCAGCAATGAGCAGTTCTTC.